These T cell receptor beta chains were read from a single sample in a study of cytomegalovirus exposure and HLA in healthy donors. Profiling relied on immunoSEQ multiplex PCR, and the TCRdb table lists in-frame clones only, not all of them. The sample carries under 200,000 clones, 82% recorded once. The sample taken for sequencing was PBMCs. The receptor set was obtained from a woman aged 45-65 years in good health and CMV-seronegative. Each CDR3 is given with its conserved first and last residue. Fields, in order: V gene, clone size, J gene, CDR3 protein. Expanded clones get a size class; other rows say once, few or many, or leave the size out.

V: TRBV4-1
size: once
J: TRBJ2-5
CDR3: CASRTSDQETQYF

V: TRBV28
size: -
J: TRBJ2-2
CDR3: CASMGQSSNTGELFF

V: TRBV5-4
size: -
J: TRBJ2-7
CDR3: CASSFSGFEQYF

V: TRBV6-4
size: few
J: TRBJ2-1
CDR3: CASSPFASGSNEQFF

V: TRBV5-1
size: -
J: TRBJ1-1
CDR3: CASSKDRGNTEAFF

V: TRBV5-1
size: -
J: TRBJ1-2
CDR3: CASSLVLGRGPVRDGYTF

V: TRBV19
size: -
J: TRBJ1-2
CDR3: CASSGQTYGYTF

V: TRBV27
size: -
J: TRBJ2-2
CDR3: CASSSRNWRDFGGELFF

V: TRBV20-1
size: -
J: TRBJ1-2
CDR3: CSARLNYGYTF

V: TRBV29-1
size: -
J: TRBJ2-3
CDR3: CSAPRGIADTQYF

V: TRBV11-2
size: -
J: TRBJ2-2
CDR3: CASSPGRRASSAGELFF

V: TRBV2
size: -
J: TRBJ2-1
CDR3: CASSKLLAGGPVEQFF

V: TRBV27
size: -
J: TRBJ1-1
CDR3: CASSLREDTEAFF

V: TRBV19
size: -
J: TRBJ2-2
CDR3: CASGIVEEGNGELFF

V: TRBV27
size: -
J: TRBJ1-4
CDR3: CASRPWTENEKLFF

V: TRBV6-7
size: once
J: TRBJ1-3
CDR3: CASSPTPPGDSGNTIYF

V: TRBV7-6
size: few
J: TRBJ2-7
CDR3: CASSSFRGTSGKPYEQYF

V: TRBV11-3
size: -
J: TRBJ2-7
CDR3: CASSAWTGGEQYF

V: TRBV9
size: few
J: TRBJ2-1
CDR3: CASSVAEVISEQFF

V: TRBV18
size: -
J: TRBJ2-7
CDR3: CASSPPGTGIGYEQYF

V: TRBV7-2
size: once
J: TRBJ1-3
CDR3: CASSLETGAPGNTIYF

V: TRBV6-5
size: -
J: TRBJ2-7
CDR3: CASSGVGRGYYEQYF

V: TRBV7-9
size: -
J: TRBJ2-1
CDR3: CASSLRGQGHRNEQFF

V: TRBV9
size: -
J: TRBJ1-2
CDR3: CASSSHRTAYGHDLNLYGYTF

V: TRBV6-1
size: few
J: TRBJ1-1
CDR3: CASNGVATEAFF

V: TRBV18
size: once
J: TRBJ2-7
CDR3: CASSPGGVYEQYF

V: TRBV4-2
size: -
J: TRBJ2-1
CDR3: CASSLAGGDYNEQFF

V: TRBV9
size: -
J: -
CDR3: CASSVVPGMGEQYF

V: TRBV5-6
size: few
J: TRBJ1-6
CDR3: CASSSAFGALYNSPLHF

V: TRBV4-2
size: -
J: TRBJ2-1
CDR3: CASSGDRSSYNEQFF

V: TRBV5-1
size: -
J: TRBJ1-4
CDR3: CASSLWDRAVAANEKLFF

V: TRBV5-1
size: -
J: TRBJ2-5
CDR3: CASSLIGRGETQYF

V: TRBV6-5
size: -
J: TRBJ1-1
CDR3: CASGRSNTEAFF

V: TRBV28
size: -
J: TRBJ1-1
CDR3: CASSSGVNTEAFF

V: TRBV5-1
size: -
J: TRBJ2-5
CDR3: CASSWGLAGGEQETQYF

V: TRBV9
size: -
J: TRBJ2-1
CDR3: CASSVSGGSVYNEQFF

V: TRBV9
size: -
J: TRBJ2-2
CDR3: CASKRAGTGELFF

V: TRBV27
size: -
J: TRBJ2-5
CDR3: CASSHRQGVQQETQYF

V: TRBV28
size: -
J: TRBJ1-5
CDR3: CASSLSTGYQPQHF

V: TRBV6-5
size: -
J: TRBJ2-3
CDR3: CASSYLRESSTDTQYF

V: TRBV27
size: -
J: TRBJ2-1
CDR3: CASSLAGGSEQFF

V: TRBV6-6
size: many
J: TRBJ1-1
CDR3: CASSQGAGWDFF

V: TRBV2
size: -
J: TRBJ2-1
CDR3: CASSGLAGDGNEQFF

V: TRBV2
size: -
J: TRBJ2-1
CDR3: CASTYGDRGKYEQFF

V: TRBV5-1
size: -
J: TRBJ2-5
CDR3: CASSGRGETQYF

V: TRBV4-3
size: -
J: TRBJ1-2
CDR3: CASSQTGSYGYTF

V: TRBV29-1
size: -
J: TRBJ2-7
CDR3: CSVGGVASTYEQYF

V: TRBV19
size: -
J: TRBJ2-1
CDR3: CASRSPTKGGRLSEQFF

V: TRBV7-8
size: -
J: TRBJ2-1
CDR3: CASKRGGFSYNEQFF

V: TRBV6-5
size: -
J: TRBJ2-5
CDR3: CASSYSQGEFQETQYF

V: TRBV28
size: -
J: TRBJ1-5
CDR3: CASRITGTGGNQPQHF

V: TRBV19
size: -
J: TRBJ2-4
CDR3: CASSRRQGGLPDIQYF

V: TRBV5-1
size: -
J: TRBJ1-3
CDR3: CASSLAGYGNTIYF

V: TRBV7-9
size: -
J: TRBJ1-2
CDR3: CASSANSRRDGYTF

V: TRBV5-1
size: -
J: TRBJ1-1
CDR3: CASRSEAEAFF

V: TRBV27
size: -
J: TRBJ2-7
CDR3: CASSSWEVGEQYF

V: TRBV11-2
size: -
J: TRBJ2-2
CDR3: CASSPRWEGFGELFF